One and the same sample provided the 8 T cell receptor beta chains below, sequenced in a study of lymphopenia after photon versus proton radiotherapy. Data came from immunoSEQ multiplex PCR; TCRdb stores just in-frame clones and leaves some out. The sample includes approximately 70,000 clones, approximately 86% of them seen just once. Source: peripheral blood, taken from a patient treated with proton-based radiotherapy. The origin of the receptors is a man older than 75 with esophageal cancer.

The genes are TRBV4-3 and TRBJ2-1; 7 bases match TRBD2. Unmatched junction bases numbered 8, after V lost 2 bases and J lost 7 bases. CDR3 size: 15 residues. Germline CDR1 reads LGHNA; CDR2 reads YSLEER. In DNA, the CDR3 is TGCGCCAGCAGCCAAAGCGCGGGAGAGGGGAATGAGCAGTTCTTC. Translating it yields CASSQSAGEGNEQFF.

The chain couples TRBV12-5 to TRBJ2-5, with D perhaps TRBD1 or TRBD2 (6 bases each). V lost 0 bases, J lost 4 bases, and 9 bases lay in between. Germline V CDR1 and CDR2: LGHNT, FRNRAP. The CDR3 totals 14 residues. The CDR3 region has the DNA TGTGCTAGTGGTTTGGTTGGGGGGCGAGAGACCCAGTACTTC. This encodes CASGLVGGRETQYF.

The gene calls are TRBV18 and TRBJ2-7; D gene uncertain. CDR1 is KGHSH and CDR2 is LQKENI in the germline V gene. V lost 3 bases and J 0 bases, leaving 9 bases between the germline ends. The CDR3 is 14 amino acids. In DNA, the CDR3 is TGTGCCAGCTCACCGTCCGGATACTCCTACGAGCAGTACTTC. It encodes CASSPSGYSYEQYF.

The J gene is TRBJ2-2, the V gene TRBV29-1; D remains unclear. From germline, CDR1 is SQVTM and CDR2 ANQGSEA. CDR3 length: 13 amino acids. Trimming pared 4 bases from V and 6 bases from J, leaving 12 bases between. CDR3 in amino acids: CSVVRVVSGELFF. As DNA, the CDR3 is TGCAGCGTTGTTAGGGTGGTCTCCGGGGAGCTGTTTTTT.

This clone was found a few times. Other DNA sequences from this sample encode an identical CDR3 as well. This chain connects TRBV4-3 to TRBJ1-2, with 7 bases identical to TRBD1. The CDR3 length is 15 residues. J was trimmed by 3 bases and V by 0 bases; bases with no gene match: 4. Germline lookup yields CDR1 LGHNA and CDR2 YSLEER. The chain's CDR3 is CASSQEGTVDYGYTF. CDR3 bases: TGCGCCAGCAGCCAAGAGGGGACAGTGGACTATGGCTACACCTTC.

J is TRBJ1-1 and V is TRBV7-9; 8 bases line up with TRBD1. CDR1 and CDR2 from the germline V gene are SEHNR and FQNEAQ (reference sequence). CDR3 length: 15 amino acids. V shed 0 bases and J 8 bases; nucleotides not matched to a gene: 8. In DNA form, the CDR3 reads TGTGCCAGCAGCTTAGCGTTGGGACAGGCAGCCGAAGCTTTCTTT. Translated, it gives CASSLALGQAAEAFF.

The chain is built from TRBV7-9 and TRBJ2-5; D gene ambiguous. Germline V gene data show CDR1 as SEHNR and CDR2 as FQNEAQ (reference sequence). V dropped 5 bases and J dropped 5 bases, with 9 bases sitting between them. This CDR3 region has 12 residues. CDR3 region: CASSGRQETQYF. Here the CDR3 DNA reads TGTGCCAGCAGCGGGCGGCAGGAGACCCAGTACTTC.

This clone was picked up one time. The chain is built from TRBV21-1 and TRBJ2-1; the table assigns TRBD1, which was not confirmed against the DNA. TRBV21-1 is termed a pseudogene. This CDR3 has 12 residues. CDR3 amino acids: CARDRGRREQFF. In DNA, the CDR3 is TGTGCCAGGGACAGGGGGCGCCGGGAGCAGTTCTTC.